This T cell receptor beta chain came from a study of blood T cell repertoires in COVID-19. Whole-study context: PBMCs, B-cell-depleted T cells, or T cells provided the cDNA or gDNA that made up the material.

V trimming: 2 bases; J trimming: 6 bases; junction bases outside the gene matches: 2. CDR3 length: 14 residues. Per germline, CDR1 LGHDT and CDR2 YNNKEL (reference sequence). Some clones are missing from TCRdb's copy, which holds only in-frame ones; the method was immunoSEQ multiplex PCR. The repertoire holds more than 85,000 clones, with 80% to 90% as singletons. The clonotype was recovered from a human donor in a cohort sampled during active COVID-19. Sample: peripheral blood. V gene TRBV3-1 (or the pseudogene TRBV3-2) combines with J gene TRBJ1-5; 9 bases line up with TRBD1. CDR3 residues: CASSQQTGGQPQHF. The CDR3 coding sequence is TGTGCCAGCAGCCAACAGACAGGGGGTCAGCCCCAGCATTTT.